Each of the 17 T cell receptor beta chains below was sequenced from the same sample in a study of blood T cells in healthy people across ages. Next came a second PCR, run for about 6 to 12 cycles, which used a sample-barcoded 5' primer along with a J-beta primer mix. TCRdb processed the 5' RACE reads anew with MiXCR; each CDR3 protein has one entry. The sample shows hundreds of thousands of distinct CDR3 sequences, roughly 49% of them seen only once. Sequenced material: blood. The receptors were gathered from a woman aged 60 to 75 in good health.

The chain is built from TRBV12-3 or TRBV12-4 and TRBJ2-2; the match to TRBD1 covers 7 bases. CDR3 length: 14 amino acids. Trimming cost V 3 bases and J 7 bases; bases outside gene matches: 5. CDR3: CASSLGQLGGELFF. DNA of the CDR3: TGTGCCAGCAGTTTGGGACAGCTGGGCGGGGAGCTGTTTTTT.

The chain recombines TRBV25-1 with TRBJ2-1, with a weak D call TRBD1 (5 bases). The germline V gene encodes CDR1 MGHDK and CDR2 SYGVNS. This CDR3 is 13 amino acids long. Trimming stripped 10 bases from V and 8 bases from J, with 18 bases between. CDR3 residues: CATQPDSRDEQFF. Written as DNA, the CDR3 is TGTGCCACCCAACCCGACAGTAGGGATGAGCAGTTCTTC.

This clonotype was seen more than once but under ten times. J is TRBJ2-3 and V is TRBV9, with D possibly matching TRBD2 (6 bases). The germline V gene encodes CDR1 SGDLS and CDR2 YYNGEE. CDR3 length equals 16 residues. Trimming pared 6 bases from V and 2 bases from J, leaving 19 bases between. DNA for the CDR3: TGTGCCAGCAACTCAGATATTAGCGGTCCCACAGATACGCAGTATTTT. Translation: CASNSDISGPTDTQYF.

The V and J genes are TRBV9 and TRBJ2-2; the match to TRBD2 covers 7 bases. Germline trimming cut 0 bases from V and 1 base from J; bases unmatched to any gene: 0. Germline V CDR1 and CDR2: SGDLS, YYNGEE. CDR3 size: 15 residues. CDR3 in DNA: TGTGCCAGCAGCGTAGGCGGGGGGAACACCGGGGAGCTGTTTTTT. This codes for CASSVGGGNTGELFF.

The chain is built from TRBV20-1 and TRBJ1-4; TRBD1 matches 8 bases. From germline, CDR1 is DFQATT and CDR2 SNEGSKA (reference sequence). The CDR3 extends over 15 amino acids. With V trimmed by 0 bases and J by 8 bases, 8 bases remained unmatched. CDR3 coding DNA: TGCAGTGCTAGAGATAGGGGCAGGGGGCAGGAAAAACTGTTTTTT. It is translated as CSARDRGRGQEKLFF.

In its sample, this clonotype was seen many times. The chain is built from TRBV20-1 and TRBJ2-7, with 10 bases aligning to TRBD1. V shed 1 base, J shed 6 bases, and the junction held 9 bases outside the gene matches. This CDR3 spans 15 amino acids. CDR1 and CDR2 (germline): DFQATT, SNEGSKA (reference sequence). CDR3 protein: CSARVVGTGVGEQYF. CDR3 sequence (DNA): TGCAGTGCTAGAGTAGTTGGGACAGGGGTGGGCGAGCAGTACTTC.

CDR3 residues: CSARVGHSGRDNEQFF. For the CDR3, the DNA is TGCAGTGCTAGAGTCGGACATAGCGGGAGGGACAATGAGCAGTTCTTC. This sequence joins TRBV20-1 and TRBJ2-1; TRBD2 aligns across 11 bases. CDR1 and CDR2 from the germline V gene are DFQATT and SNEGSKA (reference sequence). J was trimmed by 5 bases and V by 1 base; bases with no gene match: 7. This CDR3 contains 16 residues.

This clonotype has ten or more counts. This chain joins TRBV29-1 and TRBJ2-7; TRBD2 is a possible D gene (7 bases). The germline CDR1 and CDR2 sequences are SQVTM and ANQGSEA. This CDR3 is built from 13 residues. The V end was cut by 1 base, the J end by 5 bases, with 12 bases between. The CDR3 region is CSVEGGGGHEQYF. DNA for the CDR3: TGCAGCGTTGAAGGAGGGGGAGGGCACGAGCAGTACTTC.

This chain uses TRBV11-1 with TRBJ2-5; TRBD1 is a possible D gene (6 bases). Germline V gives CDR1 SGHAT, CDR2 FQDESV (reference sequence). Trimming stripped 2 bases from V and 1 base from J, with 14 bases between. The CDR3 loop spans 16 amino acids. CDR3 region: CASSLQGPLFQETQYF. CDR3 nucleotide sequence: TGTGCCAGCAGCTTACAGGGGCCCCTCTTCCAAGAGACCCAGTACTTC. Full variable domain (missing parts from reference TRBV11-1 and TRBJ2-5): EAEVAQSPRYKITEKSQAVAFWCDPISGHATLYWYRQILGQGPELLVQFQDESVVDDSQLPKDRFSAERLKGVDSTLKIQPAELGDSAMYLCASSLQGPLFQETQYFGPGTRLLVL.

The rearrangement joins TRBV28 to TRBJ2-7, with D possibly TRBD1 on 6 matching bases. V was trimmed by 3 bases and J by 3 bases, leaving 15 bases between them. CDR1 MDHEN and CDR2 SYDVKM come from the germline V gene. The CDR3 has 15 amino acids. The CDR3 reads CASSLAGEKNYEQYF. CDR3 in DNA: TGTGCCAGCAGTTTGGCAGGGGAGAAGAACTACGAGCAGTACTTC. The full variable domain, rest sourced from reference TRBV28 and TRBJ2-7, is DVKVTQSSRYLVKRTGEKVFLECVQDMDHENMFWYRQDPGLGLRLIYFSYDVKMKEKGDIPEGYSVSREKKERFSLILESASTNQTSMYLCASSLAGEKNYEQYFGPGTRLTVT.

The sample holds a few counts of this clonotype. The chain recombines TRBV5-1 with TRBJ1-1; D is undetermined. The CDR3 contains 14 residues. Germline CDR1 reads SGHRS; CDR2 reads YFSETQ. The V and J ends lost 2 bases and 0 bases respectively, with 8 bases between them. The CDR3 coding sequence is TGCGCCAGCAGCTTCGATACCATGAACACTGAAGCTTTCTTT. This encodes CASSFDTMNTEAFF.

This clonotype was recorded a few times. The rearrangement links TRBV4-3 to TRBJ2-1; 9 bases map to TRBD2. CDR1 is LGHNA and CDR2 is YSLEER in the germline V gene. This CDR3 is 15 amino acids long. V was pared by 3 bases and J by 4 bases, with 4 bases of the junction left unmatched. The CDR3 sequence: CASSHLREGYNEQFF. In nucleotides, the CDR3 is TGCGCCAGCAGCCATCTGCGGGAGGGATACAATGAGCAGTTCTTC.

This clonotype came up once. The genes are TRBV5-1 and TRBJ1-4; tentative D call: TRBD1 (5 bases). The CDR3 has 16 residues. Trimming stripped 1 base from V and 6 bases from J, with 16 bases between. CDR1 and CDR2 from the germline V gene are SGHRS and YFSETQ. The CDR3 nucleotides read TGCGCCAGCAGCTTGACAACCGGGGCCCCGGATGAAAAACTGTTTTTT. Amino acid sequence: CASSLTTGAPDEKLFF.

This clonotype has just a few counts. The chain recombines TRBV5-1 with TRBJ1-4, with D perhaps matching TRBD1 (6 bases). V lost 4 bases, J lost 0 bases, and 19 bases lay in between. The CDR3 contains 18 residues. Germline lookup yields CDR1 SGHRS and CDR2 YFSETQ. The CDR3 loop is CASSRYPGAKATNEKLFF. The CDR3 DNA reads TGCGCCAGCAGCCGATACCCGGGGGCGAAAGCAACTAATGAAAAACTGTTTTTT.

This clonotype was counted a few times. The chain is built from TRBV28 and TRBJ2-4, with 9 positions matching TRBD2. The better agreement between TRBJ2-5 and the DNA end casts doubt on the J call. The CDR3 has 18 residues. The germline gives CDR1 MDHEN, CDR2 SYDVKM. CDR3 sequence (DNA): TGTGCCAGCAGTTCGCGAACCTTTTCAGCGGGAGGCGCAGAGACCCAGTACTTC. It encodes CASSSRTFSAGGAETQYF.

The chain is built from TRBV28 and TRBJ2-1; weak D call: TRBD2 (6 bases). The DNA end lines up better with TRBJ2-7; the J call may be wrong. This CDR3 spans 16 amino acids. CDR1 is MDHEN and CDR2 is SYDVKM in the germline V gene. The CDR3 protein is CASSYGRDAGYNEQYF. The CDR3 DNA reads TGTGCCAGCAGTTATGGGCGGGACGCTGGTTACAATGAGCAGTACTTC.

This clonotype was observed once. The chain is built from TRBV24-1 and TRBJ2-3; D is ambiguous. Germline V gene lookup returns CDR1 KGHDR and CDR2 SFDVKD. V lost 0 bases to trimming and J lost 2 bases, with 11 bases between them. This CDR3 is built from 16 residues. In DNA form, the CDR3 reads TGTGCCACCAGTGATTTGGGGGTAACATCCACAGATACGCAGTATTTT. This sequence encodes CATSDLGVTSTDTQYF.